The 17 T cell receptor beta chains presented below share a single source sample, sequenced in a study of T cells after yellow fever vaccination (dated by TCRdb to about 2019). Reading the label with the study, this specimen's treatment or condition is: live attenuated yellow fever vaccine strain. Library generation was performed with 5' RACE. Sequencing was performed on an Illumina HiSeq 2500. In-frame beta chains were kept once TCRdb had trimmed the public reads at Q25 with fastp and called clones with MiXCR. A single entry per CDR3 protein holds the most common genes and DNA from its merged rows. For this sample the table gives about 510,000 distinct CDR3 sequences, of which 21% were detected only once. Around 17% of the sample comes from the top ten. The source was PBMCs, collected roughly 20 days after the first yellow fever vaccination. These receptor sequences come from a man aged 18 to 30 who received the YFV17D yellow fever vaccine.

J is TRBJ1-2 and V is TRBV7-2; D call uncertain. CDR1 SGHTA and CDR2 FQGNSA come from the germline V gene. The CDR3 contains 16 residues. V was cut by 3 bases and J by 2 bases, with 16 bases left in between. CDR3 coding DNA: TGTGCCAGCAGCTTGAAAATACAGAAACCCAACTATGGCTACACCTTC. It translates to CASSLKIQKPNYGYTF.

V gene TRBV20-1 combines with J gene TRBJ2-1, with D unclear. This CDR3 region has 11 residues. V was clipped by 1 base and J by 12 bases, with 10 bases between them. Germline values: CDR1 DFQATT, CDR2 SNEGSKA (reference sequence). The CDR3 bases are TGCAGTGCTAGAGCCCCGTCTGGGCAGTTCTTC. This gives the protein CSARAPSGQFF.

The chain recombines TRBV7-6 with TRBJ2-2; TRBD2 agrees at 8 bases. The germline V gene has CDR1 SGHVS and CDR2 FNYEAQ. The CDR3 is 18 amino acids. The J segment lost 1 base and the V segment lost 5 bases, leaving 12 bases of the junction unmatched. The CDR3 coding sequence is TGTGCCAGCAGCCCAGGGGTGTCGGGGGGGGAGAACACCGGGGAGCTGTTTTTT. Residues: CASSPGVSGGENTGELFF.

This clonotype was seen more than once but under ten times. The chain combines TRBV5-6 with TRBJ2-5; tentatively, D is TRBD1 or TRBD2 (7 bases each). V was clipped by 2 bases and J by 5 bases, with 22 bases between them. Germline CDR1 and CDR2: SGHDT and YYEEEE. The CDR3 runs 17 residues. DNA of the CDR3: TGTGCCAGCAGCTTTACAGGGGACTACACTCAGCGGGAGACCCAGTACTTC. Its protein product is CASSFTGDYTQRETQYF.

In this sample, this clonotype turned up a few times. This chain joins TRBV7-3 and TRBJ2-1; a weak D match, TRBD1 (6 bases). V lost 6 bases and J lost 10, with 7 bases in between. CDR3 length: 10 amino acids. The V gene's germline CDR1 is SGHTA and CDR2 FQGTGA. The CDR3 DNA follows: TGTGCCAGCAGAACAGGGGAGCAGTTCTTC. Its protein is CASRTGEQFF.

The V gene is TRBV4-1, the J gene TRBJ2-1; 10 nucleotides agree with TRBD2. The CDR3 totals 15 residues. Looked up from germline, CDR1 is MGHRA and CDR2 is YSYEKL. V was clipped by 5 bases and J by 8 bases; unmatched bases: 9. The chain's CDR3 is CASSEGLALFHEQFF. The CDR3 bases are TGCGCCAGCAGCGAGGGACTAGCGTTGTTCCATGAGCAGTTCTTC.

The V call is TRBV6-6, the J call TRBJ1-5, with D hard to call. V lost 9 bases and J 0 bases, leaving 9 bases between the germline ends. The CDR3 contains 13 residues. CDR1 and CDR2 from the germline V gene are MNHNY and SVGAGI (reference sequence). In DNA form, the CDR3 reads TGTGCCAGTTTAACGAGTAGCAATCAGCCCCAGCATTTT. Its protein product is CASLTSSNQPQHF.

This clonotype was observed a few times. The chain joins TRBV6-2 or TRBV6-3 to TRBJ1-6; 12 bases align to TRBD1. Germline lookup yields CDR1 MNHEY and CDR2 SVGEGT. V was pared by 1 base and J by 10 bases, with 5 bases of the junction left unmatched. The CDR3 length is 16 residues. This CDR3 is CASSYYGTGGSSPLHF. CDR3 bases: TGTGCCAGCAGTTACTACGGGACAGGGGGCAGCTCACCCCTCCACTTT.

This clonotype was observed a few times. The chain has TRBV4-2 and TRBJ1-6; 7 nucleotides match TRBD1. The J segment lost 7 bases and the V segment lost 3 bases, leaving 6 bases of the junction unmatched. The CDR3 length is 15 residues. Germline assignment: CDR1 LGHNA and CDR2 YNFKEQ. In nucleotides, the CDR3 is TGTGCCAGCAGCCAGTCGGGACAGCCAAATTCACCCCTCCACTTT. It translates to CASSQSGQPNSPLHF.

The V gene is TRBV29-1, the J gene TRBJ2-3; the D gene is possibly TRBD2 (6 bases). Looked up from germline, CDR1 is SQVTM and CDR2 is ANQGSEA. V dropped 2 bases and J dropped 5 bases, with 14 bases sitting between them. There are 14 residues in the CDR3. The CDR3 region is CSVEPPGLGDTQYF. The CDR3 nucleotides read TGCAGCGTTGAACCTCCGGGACTCGGAGATACGCAGTATTTT.

The gene calls are TRBV12-3 or TRBV12-4 and TRBJ2-5; D gene ambiguous. Trimming shortened V by 3 bases and J by 4 bases, and 9 bases separated the two germline ends. The CDR3 length is 13 residues. In nucleotides, the CDR3 is TGTGCCAGCAGTTTGCGGCAGTTAGAGACCCAGTACTTC. It encodes CASSLRQLETQYF.

This clonotype was detected only a few times. The rearrangement links TRBV13 to TRBJ2-1; possible D gene TRBD1, 7 bases. The V end was cut by 4 bases, the J end by 6 bases, with 19 bases between. The length of the CDR3 is 16 residues. CDR1 PRHDT and CDR2 FYEKMQ come from the germline V gene (reference sequence). The CDR3 region has the DNA TGTGCCAGCAGCTCCAGGTGGCAGGGGGGCCCCAATGAGCAGTTCTTC. Its translation: CASSSRWQGGPNEQFF.

This clonotype was counted at least ten times. The V call is TRBV25-1, the J call TRBJ2-2, with D perhaps TRBD1 (6 bases). Looked up from germline, CDR1 is MGHDK and CDR2 is SYGVNS. The CDR3 is 17 residues long. Trimming shortened V by 2 bases and J by 3 bases, and 16 bases separated the two germline ends. As DNA, the CDR3 is TGTGCCAGCAGTGAAATGGAGAGGGGGACGTACACCGGGGAGCTGTTTTTT. It translates to CASSEMERGTYTGELFF.

This clonotype was picked up a small number of times. CDR3: CASSYLAGSNEQYV. The CDR3 nucleotides read TGTGCCAGCAGTTACTTAGCAGGATCCAACGAGCAGTACGTC. The V call is TRBV6-5, the J call TRBJ2-7; no definite D call. The CDR3 consists of 14 residues. V was clipped by 1 base and J by 5 bases, with 12 bases between them. Germline CDR1 MNHEY, CDR2 SVGAGI.

This chain links TRBV20-1 with TRBJ1-2, with a weak D call TRBD1 (5 bases). This CDR3 region has 13 residues. V was clipped by 5 bases and J by 4 bases, with 14 bases between them. Germline CDR1 and CDR2: DFQATT and SNEGSKA (reference sequence). CDR3 loop: CSAPLTDSYGYTF. The CDR3 DNA is TGCAGTGCTCCCCTGACAGATTCCTATGGCTACACCTTC.

The chain uses TRBV4-1 and TRBJ2-1, with 7 nucleotides matching TRBD2. Germline V CDR1 and CDR2: MGHRA, YSYEKL. The V and J ends lost 5 bases and 0 bases, in that order; junction bases with no gene match: 10. This CDR3 has 17 residues. The CDR3 region is CASSGPPASGSYNEQFF. CDR3 in DNA: TGCGCCAGCAGCGGACCGCCCGCTAGCGGCTCCTACAATGAGCAGTTCTTC.

This clonotype occurred a few times. This sequence joins TRBV9 and TRBJ1-4; 12 bases line up with TRBD1. Looked up from germline, CDR1 is SGDLS and CDR2 is YYNGEE. V lost 0 bases, J lost 8 bases, and 2 bases stayed unmatched. This CDR3 is 15 amino acids long. CDR3 protein: CASSVAGTGGEKLFF. In nucleotides, the CDR3 is TGTGCCAGCAGCGTAGCCGGGACAGGGGGCGAAAAACTGTTTTTT.